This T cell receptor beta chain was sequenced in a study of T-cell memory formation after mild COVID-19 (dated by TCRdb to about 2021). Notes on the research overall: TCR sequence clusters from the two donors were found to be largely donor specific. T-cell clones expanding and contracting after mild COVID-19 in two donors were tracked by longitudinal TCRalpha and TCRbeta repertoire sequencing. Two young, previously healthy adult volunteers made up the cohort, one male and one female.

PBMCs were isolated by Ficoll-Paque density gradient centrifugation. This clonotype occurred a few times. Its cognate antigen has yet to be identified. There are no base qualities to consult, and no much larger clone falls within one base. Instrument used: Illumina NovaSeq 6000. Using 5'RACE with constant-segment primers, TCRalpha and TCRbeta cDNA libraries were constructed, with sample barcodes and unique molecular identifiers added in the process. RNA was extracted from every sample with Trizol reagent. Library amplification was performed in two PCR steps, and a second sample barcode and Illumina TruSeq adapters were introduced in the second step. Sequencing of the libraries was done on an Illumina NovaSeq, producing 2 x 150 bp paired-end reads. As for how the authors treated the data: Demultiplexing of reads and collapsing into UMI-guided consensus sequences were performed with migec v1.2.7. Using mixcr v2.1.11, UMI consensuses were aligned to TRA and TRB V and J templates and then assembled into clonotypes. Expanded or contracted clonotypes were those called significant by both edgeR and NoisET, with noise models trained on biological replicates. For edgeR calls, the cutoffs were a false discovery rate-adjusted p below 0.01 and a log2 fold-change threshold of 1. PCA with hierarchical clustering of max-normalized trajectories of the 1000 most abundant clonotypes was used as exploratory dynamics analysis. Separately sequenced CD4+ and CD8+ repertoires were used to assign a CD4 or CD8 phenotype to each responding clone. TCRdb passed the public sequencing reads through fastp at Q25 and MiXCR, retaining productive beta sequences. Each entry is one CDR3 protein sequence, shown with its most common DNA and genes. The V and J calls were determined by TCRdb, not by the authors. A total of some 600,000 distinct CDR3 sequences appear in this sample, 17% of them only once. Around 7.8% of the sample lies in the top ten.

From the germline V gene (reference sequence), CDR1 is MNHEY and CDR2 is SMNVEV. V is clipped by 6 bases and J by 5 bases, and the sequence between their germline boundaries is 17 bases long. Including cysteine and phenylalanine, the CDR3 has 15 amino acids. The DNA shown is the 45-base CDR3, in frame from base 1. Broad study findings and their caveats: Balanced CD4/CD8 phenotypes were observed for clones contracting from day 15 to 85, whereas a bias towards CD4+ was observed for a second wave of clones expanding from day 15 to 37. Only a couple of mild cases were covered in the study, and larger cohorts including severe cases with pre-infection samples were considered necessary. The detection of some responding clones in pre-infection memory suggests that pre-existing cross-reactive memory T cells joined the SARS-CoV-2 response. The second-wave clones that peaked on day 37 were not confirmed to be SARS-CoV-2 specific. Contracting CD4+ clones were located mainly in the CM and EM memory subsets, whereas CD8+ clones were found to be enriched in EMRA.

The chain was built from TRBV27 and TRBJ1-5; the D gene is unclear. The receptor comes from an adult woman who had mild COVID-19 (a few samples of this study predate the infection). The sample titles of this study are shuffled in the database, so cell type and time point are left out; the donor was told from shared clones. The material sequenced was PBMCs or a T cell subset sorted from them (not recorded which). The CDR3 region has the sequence CASSRLTDSHQPQHF. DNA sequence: TGTGCCAGCAGCCGATTAACGGATTCTCATCAGCCCCAGCATTTT.